This section outlines one TCR beta chain sequence together with its context. TCRdb redid the calling of the 5' RACE reads with MiXCR, one entry per CDR3 protein. The sample shows 25,000 to 35,000 distinct CDR3 sequences, over 5% of them seen only once. The length of the CDR3 is 14 residues. V lost 2 bases, J lost 1 base, and 8 bases lay in between. Germline loops: CDR1 MDHEN, CDR2 SYDVKM. The data are from a study of spatial heterogeneity in lung cancer. About the study: Available follow-up PBMC samples, collected a median of roughly 2 years post-resection, were sequenced.

Sample time point: blood at routine non-recurrence follow-up after resection. The chain links TRBV28 to TRBJ1-1; D not certain. Sequenced material: PBMCs, taken at follow-up. The receptor was derived from a female donor with early-stage non-small cell lung cancer. CDR3 DNA sequence: TGTGCCAGCAGTTTAGAACGGGAGAACACTGAAGCTTTCTTT. This sequence encodes CASSLERENTEAFF.